In its sample, the clone carrying this T cell receptor beta chain was seen a few times. The antigen remains undetermined. This specimen comes from a study of T-cell reconstitution after alpha-beta-depleted transplantation in children. Study-wide results and caveats: Two months or so post-transplant, alpha-beta T cells reportedly derived from several hundred expanded graft clones. Once a year had passed after transplant, T-cell counts and diversity came mostly from newly produced T cells.

For TCRbeta, the library was prepared with unique molecular identifiers. A single record per CDR3 protein comes from TCRdb applying MiXCR to the PCR reads. Of about 980,000 distinct CDR3 sequences listed, about 29% are singletons. The origin of this receptor is a boy under two years old who had a stem cell transplant for SCID, so the T cells may come from the graft donor. The sample was PBMCs, mostly from graft donor cells, taken 360 days after TCRalphabeta/CD19-depleted stem cell transplant.

The DNA of the CDR3 is TGCGCCAGCAGCTTGGAAGGGTGGCCCAAAAACATTCAGTACTTC. Its translation is CASSLEGWPKNIQYF. The gene calls are TRBV5-1 and TRBJ2-4; no definite D call. Trimming removed 0 bases from V and 2 bases from J, with 9 bases in between. Germline lookup yields CDR1 SGHRS and CDR2 YFSETQ. CDR3 length: 15 residues.